One sample yielded the 20 T cell receptor beta chains listed below, sequenced in a study of blood T cell repertoires in COVID-19. The data were produced by immunoSEQ multiplex PCR, yet TCRdb's version contains in-frame clones alone and is incomplete. This sample yields hundreds of thousands of clones, of which approximately 90% are seen a single time; around 9.5% belongs to the top ten. Material: PBMCs or T cells enriched from blood (not recorded which). The receptors were sampled from a woman aged 40 to 50 who had recovered from COVID-19.

The CDR3 DNA reads as TGTGCCAGCAGCAGCACCGGGACAGGAACCTACGAGCAGTACTTC. It yields the protein CASSSTGTGTYEQYF. The rearrangement uses TRBV11-1 and TRBJ2-7; 8 nucleotides agree with TRBD1. J lost 2 bases, V lost 5 bases, and 8 bases had no gene match. Germline CDR1 and CDR2: SGHAT and FQDESV (reference sequence). There are 15 residues in the CDR3.

The rearrangement uses TRBV27 and TRBJ2-5; TRBD1 aligns across 7 bases. The CDR3 is made up of 15 amino acids. V lost 6 bases to trimming and J lost 3 bases; unmatched junction nucleotides: 10. Looked up from germline, CDR1 is MNHEY and CDR2 is SMNVEV (reference sequence). The CDR3 region has the DNA TGTGCCAGCAGCGAGACAGGGTTATCGGAAGAGACCCAGTACTTC. Its protein product is CASSETGLSEETQYF.

This chain connects TRBV29-1 to TRBJ2-7, with D perhaps matching TRBD1 (6 bases). The length of the CDR3 is 13 residues. Trimming took 4 bases from V and 3 from J, leaving 13 bases between them. Per germline, CDR1 SQVTM and CDR2 ANQGSEA. The CDR3 DNA reads as TGCAGCGTTGCTATAGGGGGATTCTACGAGCAGTACTTC. This gives the protein CSVAIGGFYEQYF.

The V gene is TRBV28, the J gene TRBJ2-1; maybe TRBD1 (6 bases). This CDR3 region has 12 residues. Germline CDR1 reads MDHEN; CDR2 reads SYDVKM. Trimming cost V 8 bases and J 7 bases, with 12 bases left between them. CDR3 region: CASAPTGNEQFF. CDR3 coding DNA: TGTGCCAGCGCACCCACAGGGAATGAGCAGTTCTTC. Looking up the rest from reference TRBV28 and TRBJ2-1 gives the full variable domain: DVKVTQSSRYLVKRTGEKVFLECVQDMDHENMFWYRQDPGLGLRLIYFSYDVKMKEKGDIPEGYSVSREKKERFSLILESASTNQTSMYLCASAPTGNEQFFGPGTRLTVL.

This chain connects TRBV11-1 to TRBJ2-2, with D hard to call. The CDR3 is made up of 15 amino acids. V gave up 5 bases and J gave up 7 bases, with 17 bases separating them. CDR1 is SGHAT and CDR2 is FQDESV in the germline V gene (reference sequence). The CDR3 reads CASSPASVAVGELFF. DNA for the CDR3: TGTGCCAGCAGCCCCGCGTCCGTTGCGGTCGGGGAGCTGTTTTTT. The entire variable domain, with the rest obtained from reference TRBV11-1 and TRBJ2-2, is as follows: EAEVAQSPRYKITEKSQAVAFWCDPISGHATLYWYRQILGQGPELLVQFQDESVVDDSQLPKDRFSAERLKGVDSTLKIQPAELGDSAMYLCASSPASVAVGELFFGEGSRLTVL.

The chain employs TRBV28 and TRBJ1-1; D is uncertain. CDR3 length: 13 residues. The V end lost 2 bases, the J end lost 3 bases, and 7 bases lay between the germline ends. Germline CDR1 is MDHEN and CDR2 is SYDVKM. In DNA, the CDR3 is TGTGCCAGCAGTTTAACCGGGGACACTGAAGCTTTCTTT. As protein: CASSLTGDTEAFF. The complete variable domain, with remaining parts taken from reference TRBV28 and TRBJ1-1, reads DVKVTQSSRYLVKRTGEKVFLECVQDMDHENMFWYRQDPGLGLRLIYFSYDVKMKEKGDIPEGYSVSREKKERFSLILESASTNQTSMYLCASSLTGDTEAFFGQGTRLTVV.

The genes are TRBV27 and TRBJ2-1, with D possibly matching TRBD2 (7 bases). Deletions cut 5 bases from V and 2 bases from J, with 13 bases between. Per germline, CDR1 MNHEY and CDR2 SMNVEV (reference sequence). The CDR3 has 15 amino acids. CDR3 loop: CASSPSGGTYNEQFF. In nucleotides, the CDR3 is TGTGCCAGCAGTCCCTCGGGGGGCACCTACAATGAGCAGTTCTTC.

This clone was counted once. Other DNA sequences from this sample encode an identical CDR3 as well. The chain couples TRBV19 to TRBJ1-5; 8 bases fit TRBD1. Germline assignment: CDR1 LNHDA and CDR2 SQIVND (reference sequence). CDR3 length equals 16 residues. The junction had 7 bases not matched to a gene; V was cut back by 3 bases and J by 3 bases. The CDR3 DNA is TGTGCCAGTAGTATGGGGACAGGCCGTTCCAATCAGCCCCAGCATTTT. Amino acids: CASSMGTGRSNQPQHF.

The chain uses TRBV7-2 and TRBJ2-3; 9 bases map to TRBD2. Germline V gene lookup returns CDR1 SGHTA and CDR2 FQGNSA. Trimming cost V 5 bases and J 3 bases; bases outside gene matches: 9. The CDR3 has 16 residues. The CDR3, as DNA: TGTGCCAGCAGCGATCCTATAGCGGGAGTTACAGATACGCAGTATTTT. This translates into CASSDPIAGVTDTQYF.

This clone was counted a single time. This sequence joins TRBV12-3 or TRBV12-4 and TRBJ2-7; possibly TRBD1 for D (5 bases). V lost 3 bases to trimming and J lost 2 bases, with 8 bases between them. This CDR3 has 13 residues. CDR3 residues: CASSFAGTYEQYF. The CDR3 DNA reads TGTGCCAGCAGTTTTGCAGGGACCTACGAGCAGTACTTC.

The gene calls are TRBV6-5 and TRBJ2-5; D is uncertain. V gave up 6 bases and J gave up 2 bases, with 13 bases separating them. The CDR3 totals 14 residues. Germline V lookup: CDR1 MNHEY, CDR2 SVGAGI. CDR3 protein: CASSRIESQETQYF. The CDR3 nucleotides read TGTGCCAGCAGCCGAATAGAAAGTCAAGAGACCCAGTACTTC.

The V call is TRBV2, the J call TRBJ2-7; TRBD2 is a possible D gene (6 bases). The CDR3 covers 14 residues. Per the germline V gene, CDR1 is SNHLY and CDR2 is FYNNEI. Between the trimmed V and J ends, which lost 2 bases and 4 bases, there was a span of 12 bases. The CDR3 spells CASSESSRGYEQYF. DNA of the CDR3: TGTGCCAGCAGTGAATCATCCCGGGGGTACGAGCAGTACTTC.

As for this clone: A read error is possible here, since a much larger clone lies one base away. The V gene is TRBV7-2, the J gene TRBJ2-3; D is unresolved. Germline V gene data show CDR1 as SGHTA and CDR2 as FQGNSA. Trimming took off 1 base at V and 1 base at J, with 6 bases between the two ends. This CDR3 has 14 amino acids. For the CDR3, the DNA is TGTGCCAGCAGCTTAGACTCCGGCACAGATACGCAGTATTTT. Its translation is CASSLDSGTDTQYF.

The chain carries TRBV7-2 and TRBJ2-2; TRBD1 agrees at 10 bases. V lost 2 bases and J lost 5; bases outside the gene matches: 11. Germline values: CDR1 SGHTA, CDR2 FQGNSA. This CDR3 has 18 amino acids. CDR3 region: CASSLFHAGQGYTGELFF. The CDR3 DNA follows: TGTGCCAGCAGCTTATTCCATGCGGGACAGGGGTATACCGGGGAGCTGTTTTTT.

This clone is a singleton in its sample. V is TRBV29-1 and J is TRBJ2-1; a weak D match, TRBD2 (6 bases). CDR1 and CDR2 from the germline V gene are SQVTM and ANQGSEA. This CDR3 spans 11 amino acids. V was pared by 3 bases and J by 10 bases, with 10 bases between. CDR3 protein: CSVELATEQFF. CDR3 sequence (DNA): TGCAGCGTTGAGCTAGCGACCGAGCAGTTCTTC.

V and J are TRBV5-1 and TRBJ2-6; D gene uncertain. Germline CDR1 SGHRS, CDR2 YFSETQ. The CDR3 extends over 18 amino acids. The V end lost 0 bases, the J end lost 0 bases, and 13 bases lay between the germline ends. The CDR3 nucleotides read TGCGCCAGCAGCTTGGCCAGGCCCACACTCTCTGGGGCCAACGTCCTGACTTTC. Amino acid sequence: CASSLARPTLSGANVLTF. Full variable domain (missing parts from reference TRBV5-1 and TRBJ2-6): KAGVTQTPRYLIKTRGQQVTLSCSPISGHRSVSWYQQTPGQGLQFLFEYFSETQRNKGNFPGRFSGRQFSNSRSEMNVSTLELGDSALYLCASSLARPTLSGANVLTFGAGSRLTVL.

This chain uses TRBV18 with TRBJ2-7; 11 nucleotides line up with TRBD2. After removal of 3 bases from V and 4 bases from J, the junction contained 5 bases not matched to a gene. This CDR3 spans 15 amino acids. Germline V lookup: CDR1 KGHSH, CDR2 LQKENI. The CDR3 here is CASSPGLAGRYEQYF. The DNA of the CDR3 is TGTGCCAGCTCACCCGGACTAGCGGGCCGTTACGAGCAGTACTTC. The full variable domain, completed using reference TRBV18 and TRBJ2-7, is NAGVMQNPRHLVRRRGQEARLRCSPMKGHSHVYWYRQLPEEGLKFMVYLQKENIIDESGMPKERFSAEFPKEGPSILRIQQVVRGDSAAYFCASSPGLAGRYEQYFGPGTRLTVT.

This chain connects TRBV27 to TRBJ2-1; TRBD2 aligns across 15 bases. V lost 8 bases to trimming and J lost 5 bases; unmatched junction nucleotides: 4. This CDR3 is built from 15 residues. Germline V gives CDR1 MNHEY, CDR2 SMNVEV (reference sequence). CDR3 loop: CASGLAGGRNNEQFF. The CDR3 DNA reads as TGTGCCAGCGGACTAGCGGGGGGGCGGAACAATGAGCAGTTCTTC.

The J gene is TRBJ2-2, the V gene TRBV29-1; 7 nucleotides match TRBD2. Germline V gives CDR1 SQVTM, CDR2 ANQGSEA. The CDR3 is made up of 13 amino acids. The CDR3 bases are TGCACCCTGGATGGGGGGGACACCGGGGAGCTGTTTTTT. This sequence encodes CTLDGGDTGELFF.

The chain combines TRBV7-2 with TRBJ2-1; 9 positions agree with TRBD2. V trimming: 6 bases; J trimming: 9 bases; junction bases outside the gene matches: 12. This CDR3 spans 15 amino acids. Germline-derived CDR1 and CDR2 are SGHTA and FQGNSA. The CDR3 DNA reads TGTGCCAGCAGATTCGGACTAGCGAGCGACCCTGAGCAGTTCTTC. It encodes CASRFGLASDPEQFF. Variable domain in full (rest from reference TRBV7-2 and TRBJ2-1): GAGVSQSPSNKVTEKGKDVELRCDPISGHTALYWYRQSLGQGLEFLIYFQGNSAPDKSGLPSDRFSAERTGGSVSTLTIQRTQQEDSAVYLCASRFGLASDPEQFFGPGTRLTVL.